This TCR beta chain was found in a study of technical replicates of blood from a few donors. TCRdb keeps only in-frame clones here, not all; method: immunoSEQ multiplex PCR. The sample holds tens of thousands of clones, approximately 93% seen once. There are 14 residues in the CDR3. The V gene's germline CDR1 is SGHRS and CDR2 YFSETQ. Trimming shortened V by 3 bases and J by 7 bases, and 13 bases separated the two germline ends. The source of this sequence is a human donor in good health. The V and J genes are TRBV5-1 and TRBJ1-4, with D hard to call. The sequencing sample was made of T cells isolated from PBMCs. For the CDR3, the DNA is TGCGCCAGCAGCTCTGGGAGGGTCGGTGAAAAACTGTTTTTT. Protein product: CASSSGRVGEKLFF.